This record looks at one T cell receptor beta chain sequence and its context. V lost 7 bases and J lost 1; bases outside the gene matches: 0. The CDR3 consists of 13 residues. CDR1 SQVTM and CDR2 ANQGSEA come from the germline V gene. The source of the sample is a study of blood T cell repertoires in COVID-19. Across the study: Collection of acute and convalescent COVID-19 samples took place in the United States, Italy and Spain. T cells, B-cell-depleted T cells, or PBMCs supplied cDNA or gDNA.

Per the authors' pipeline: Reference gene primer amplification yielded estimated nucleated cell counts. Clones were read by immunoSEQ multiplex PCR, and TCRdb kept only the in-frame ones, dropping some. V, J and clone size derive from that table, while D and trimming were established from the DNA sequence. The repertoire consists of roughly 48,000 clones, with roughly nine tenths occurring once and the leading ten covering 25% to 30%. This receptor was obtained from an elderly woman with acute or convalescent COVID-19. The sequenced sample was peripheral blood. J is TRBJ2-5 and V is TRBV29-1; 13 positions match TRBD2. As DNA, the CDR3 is TGCAGCGGACTAGCGGGGGGCCAAGAGACCCAGTACTTC. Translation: CSGLAGGQETQYF.